This T cell receptor (beta chain) came from a study of T cell responses to AZD1222 COVID-19 vaccine. Study-level results: Recipients of two AZD1222 doses showed rising Spike-specific TCR breadth and depth. White British donors predominated, females outnumbered males, and clonal diversity was possibly underestimated.

Of note for this clone: Its antigen is unknown.

Sequencing was performed with immunoSEQ multiplex PCR; in TCRdb, only in-frame clones are kept and a portion is missing. The sample records about 150,000 clones, 90% being singletons. Germline CDR1 is MNHEY and CDR2 is SMNVEV (reference sequence). Trimming took 3 bases from V and 4 from J; bases not matched to a gene: 9. The CDR3 consists of 15 residues. The chain employs TRBV27 and TRBJ2-7; 7 bases align to TRBD1. The TCR sequence derives from an adult in good health. Sequenced here: peripheral blood, sampled on day 0 of AZD1222 vaccination. This chain's CDR3 is CASSLAGTEAYEQYF. As DNA, the CDR3 is TGTGCCAGCAGTTTGGCCGGGACAGAAGCATACGAGCAGTACTTC.